A selection of T cell receptor beta chains follows, all from one sample in a study of cytomegalovirus exposure and HLA in healthy donors. This table comes from immunoSEQ multiplex PCR, and its TCRdb copy is limited to in-frame clones, with some not included. The sample has around 130,000 clones; over 65% are singletons. The sequenced sample was PBMCs. The receptors were gathered from a man aged 50 or older in good health and CMV-seronegative. CDR3s include the opening cysteine and the closing phenylalanine or tryptophan. The D gene is left open where the match is weak. Size is stated for part of the rows, as once, few or many counts, or as a class when the clone is expanded.

cdr3_nt cdr3_aa d_call j_call clone_size v_call
TGTGCCTGGAGTGTAAGTGACAGGCGAAACGAGCAGTACTTC CAWSVSDRRNEQYF . TRBJ2-7 . TRBV30
TGTGCCTGGAGTGGGGCGGGTCTAGCCAAAAACATTCAGTACTTC CAWSGAGLAKNIQYF . TRBJ2-4 once TRBV30
TGTGCCTGGAGTATACCAAATAGCGGGAGGGCAGATACGCAGTATTTT CAWSIPNSGRADTQYF TRBD2 TRBJ2-3 . TRBV30
TGTGCTAGTGGTTTGGTACCGGGGGACGGAACTCTGGCGGCCAACGTCCTGACTTTC CASGLVPGDGTLAANVLTF . TRBJ2-6 . TRBV12-5
TGTGCCAGCAGTTTACGGACACCCTACGAGCAGTACTTC CASSLRTPYEQYF . TRBJ2-7 . TRBV28
TGCGCCAGCAGCTCGGGACTAGCGGGAGGCACCGGGGAGCTGTTTTTT CASSSGLAGGTGELFF TRBD2 TRBJ2-2 few TRBV5-1
TGCAGCGTTGAAAGGGTGACTAGCGGGAGGGAATACAATGAGCAGTTCTTC CSVERVTSGREYNEQFF TRBD2 TRBJ2-1 . TRBV29-1
TGTGCCAGCAGCCGGAAGGGGGCTAACAATCAGCCCCAGCATTTT CASSRKGANNQPQHF TRBD1 TRBJ1-5 . TRBV28
TGCGCCAGCAGCTTGGCCTCGCGGAACAATGAGCAGTTCTTC CASSLASRNNEQFF . TRBJ2-1 . TRBV5-1
TGCGCCAGCAGTCCTCCGGGACTAGCGGGAAGCTACAATGAGCAGTTCTTC CASSPPGLAGSYNEQFF TRBD2 TRBJ2-1 . TRBV5-1
TGTGCCAGTAGTATATCGTTGACGGGGACAGGGAGCGAGCAGTACTTC CASSISLTGTGSEQYF TRBD1 TRBJ2-7 . TRBV19
TGTGCCAGCAGCCGGGACACCAGGAGCTCCTACGAGCAGTACTTC CASSRDTRSSYEQYF . TRBJ2-7 . TRBV11-2
TGTGCCAGCAGTTTATCGTGGGGGCGAGAACGGGGAGCTGGTGAGCTGTTTTTT CASSLSWGRERGAGELFF . TRBJ2-2 . TRBV27
TGTGCCAGCAGCTTAGAAGGCTCGCCGACCGGAGAGCAGTATTTT CASSLEGSPTGEQYF . TRBJ2-3 once TRBV7-2
TGTGCCAGCAGCTTTTCCGGGACTAGCGGCACAGATACGCAGTATTTT CASSFSGTSGTDTQYF TRBD2 TRBJ2-3 once TRBV5-6
TGTGCCAGCAACCAGGACTCCTATGGCTACACCTTC CASNQDSYGYTF . TRBJ1-2 . TRBV21-1
TGTGCCAGCTTTCTAGCGGGAGGATACGAGCAGTACTTC CASFLAGGYEQYF TRBD2 TRBJ2-7 . TRBV28
TGTGCCTGGCAAGAACAGTACGAGCAGTACTTC CAWQEQYEQYF . TRBJ2-7 . TRBV30
TGTGCCAGCAGTTACTCGACAGCGAGGAACAATGAGCAGTTCTTC CASSYSTARNNEQFF . TRBJ2-1 . TRBV6-6
TGTGCCAGCAGCTTAAGGGGGGGTTTGGCTAATGAAAAACTGTTTTTT CASSLRGGLANEKLFF . TRBJ1-4 once TRBV11-2
TGTGCCAGCAGTGGGTTTCTAGCGGGAGTTATCCTCAATGAGCAGTTCTTC CASSGFLAGVILNEQFF TRBD2 TRBJ2-1 once TRBV28
TGCGCCAGCAGCTCGGGTGGGACAGGGGGTTATGAGCAGTTCTTC CASSSGGTGGYEQFF TRBD1 TRBJ2-1 . TRBV5-1
TGTGCCAGCAGTTACAATAGCGGGATAAACGAGCAGTACTTC CASSYNSGINEQYF TRBD2 TRBJ2-7 . TRBV6-6
TGCGCCAGCAGCCAGGGAGGGACTAGGAGCGGTAATGAAAAACTGTTTTTT CASSQGGTRSGNEKLFF . TRBJ1-4 . TRBV4-3
TGTGCCAGCAGCTCCGGGACAGGGAGTGAAAAACTGTTTTTT CASSSGTGSEKLFF TRBD1 TRBJ1-4 . TRBV7-2
TGTGCCAGCAGTGAAGGGGGGACAGCAGAGACCCAGTACTTC CASSEGGTAETQYF TRBD1 TRBJ2-5 . TRBV6-1
TGTGCCAGCAGTGAGGGGGCAAATGGCCCCCAGCATTTT CASSEGANGPQHF . TRBJ1-5 . TRBV2
TGTGCCAGCAGCCCCCAGAGCAGGGGGCCTGCCAAAAACATTCAGTACTTC CASSPQSRGPAKNIQYF TRBD1 TRBJ2-4 . TRBV11-2
TGTGCCAGCAGCTTCGGACCGGGGGGGAACGGCTACACCTTC CASSFGPGGNGYTF . TRBJ1-2 . TRBV5-4
TGTGCCAGTAGTATTGGGTGGCAGGGTAACCAGCCCCAGCATTTT CASSIGWQGNQPQHF . TRBJ1-5 . TRBV19
TGTGCCAGCAGCGATCAACGGTCTGGGGCCACGTATTTT CASSDQRSGATYF . TRBJ2-3 . TRBV6-6
TGTGCCTGGAGTGGTGGGACAGTTAGCAATCAGCCCCAGCATTTT CAWSGGTVSNQPQHF TRBD1 TRBJ1-5 . TRBV30
TGTGCCAGCCGACAGGGATCCCCAGATACGCAGTATTTT CASRQGSPDTQYF TRBD1 TRBJ2-3 . TRBV28
TGTGCCAGCAGTAAGAGACAGGGAAACATTCAGTACTTC CASSKRQGNIQYF TRBD1 TRBJ2-4 . TRBV27
TGTGCCAGTAGTGTGACAGGGGCGTTCTACAATGAGCAGTTCTTC CASSVTGAFYNEQFF TRBD1 TRBJ2-1 . TRBV19
TGTGCCAGCAGTGAGACGGGTGGGACCGGGGAGCTGTTTTTT CASSETGGTGELFF . TRBJ2-2 . TRBV2
TGTGCCAGCAGTGTCTCGGGCAGCGGTCAGCCCCAGCATTTT CASSVSGSGQPQHF . TRBJ1-5 . TRBV25-1
TGTGCCAGCACGACCGTTAGGGGGAGTGGCTACACCTTC CASTTVRGSGYTF . TRBJ1-2 . TRBV2
TGTGCCAGTAGACACGGGACTCCCCACGAGCAGTACTTC CASRHGTPHEQYF . TRBJ2-7 few TRBV19
TGCGCCAGCTCAGAATGGAACACTGAAGCTTTCTTT CASSEWNTEAFF . TRBJ1-1 few TRBV10-2
TGTGCCAGCAGCTTGAGAGGCGGGGGGCGCATCTTCGAGCAGTACTTC CASSLRGGGRIFEQYF TRBD2 TRBJ2-7 . TRBV7-8
TGTGCCAGCAGCTATGGGGGGGACCCCACAGATACGCAGTATTTT CASSYGGDPTDTQYF TRBD2 TRBJ2-3 . TRBV11-2
TGTGCCAGTACCATGAACACCGGGGAGCTGTTTTTT CASTMNTGELFF . TRBJ2-2 . TRBV19
TGTGCCAGCAGTCGACAGCTGAACACTGAAGCTTTCTTT CASSRQLNTEAFF . TRBJ1-1 . TRBV6-6
TGTGCCAGCAGCCCCGGAGGAGTCTCTGGAAACACCATATATTTT CASSPGGVSGNTIYF . TRBJ1-3 . TRBV5-4
TGCGCCACCTCGCCGGGGGGCACAGATACGCAGTATTTT CATSPGGTDTQYF . TRBJ2-3 . TRBV6-6
TGCGCCAGCAGTGAGTCGAACGGTGAAAAACTGTTTTTT CASSESNGEKLFF . TRBJ1-4 . TRBV10-1
TGTGCCAGCTCACCAGGGGGCATTGCGGAGACCCAGTACTTC CASSPGGIAETQYF . TRBJ2-5 . TRBV18
TGTGCCAGCAGCTTAGGACAGCCCCCCTACGAGCAGTACTTC CASSLGQPPYEQYF . TRBJ2-7 . TRBV7-2
TGTGCCACCAGCAGAGTGGCAGGGAAAAATGAAAAACTGTTTTTT CATSRVAGKNEKLFF . TRBJ1-4 once TRBV15
TGTGCCAGCTCACCATCGGGACAACTACTTGGCAATCAGCCCCAGCATTTT CASSPSGQLLGNQPQHF . TRBJ1-5 once TRBV18
TGTGCCAGCAGTGGGGACAGGTCCAATCAGCCCCAGCATTTT CASSGDRSNQPQHF TRBD1 TRBJ1-5 . TRBV28
TGTGCCAGCAGTGGACAGCCATCAAATCAGCCCCAGCATTTT CASSGQPSNQPQHF . TRBJ1-5 . TRBV6-1
TGTGCCTGGTCGCGGGAGGGCCCCTACGAGCAGTACTTC CAWSREGPYEQYF TRBD2 TRBJ2-7 . TRBV30
TGCGCCAGCAGCTTGGAGACTCGCTCTGGGGCCAACGTCCTGACTTTC CASSLETRSGANVLTF . TRBJ2-6 few TRBV5-1